A selection of T cell receptor beta chains follows, all from one sample in a study of blood T cell repertoires in COVID-19. The assay was immunoSEQ multiplex PCR, and TCRdb's table has in-frame clones only and misses some. The sample holds 89,000 or so clones, roughly nine tenths seen once. The material sequenced was peripheral blood. These receptors all come from a man in his fifties with COVID-19, enrolled during active disease. Both conserved end residues are part of each CDR3. The D gene is left open where the match is weak. Expanded clones are given a class, and other clones once, few, many or no size at all.

cdr3_nt cdr3_aa v_call d_call clone_size j_call
TGTGCCAGTAGTCCCCCCGGAGGTAGGGCAGATACGCAGTATTTT CASSPPGGRADTQYF TRBV19 - - TRBJ2-3
TGCAGTGCTAGTAGGACAGGGGCGTTCAATGAGCAGTTCTTC CSASRTGAFNEQFF TRBV20-1 TRBD1 - TRBJ2-1
TGTGCCATCAGTGATATTGGGACAGTAAAAGGTGAAAAACTGTTTTTT CAISDIGTVKGEKLFF TRBV10-3 TRBD1 once TRBJ1-4
TGCGCCAGCAGTTCCTACAGGAACACCGGGGAGCTGTTTTTT CASSSYRNTGELFF TRBV5-1 - - TRBJ2-2
TGCGCCAGCAGCCAATGGGACAGGGGGGCAGATACGCAGTATTTT CASSQWDRGADTQYF TRBV4-1 TRBD1 - TRBJ2-3
TGTGCCAGCAATATTGCGGGACAGGGGTTTGGCTACACCTTC CASNIAGQGFGYTF TRBV2 TRBD1 - TRBJ1-2
TGTGCCAGTAGTCTCCCGGACAGGGTAGGAGGCAACGTCCTGACTTTC CASSLPDRVGGNVLTF TRBV19 TRBD1 - TRBJ2-6
TGTGCCAGTAGTGGGGCAGGGCGATTGCGGACTGAAGCTTTCTTT CASSGAGRLRTEAFF TRBV19 - - TRBJ1-1
TGTGCCAGCAGCCTTCTTGAGCGATACTATTCACCCCTCCACTTT CASSLLERYYSPLHF TRBV7-9 - - TRBJ1-6
TGTGCCAGCAGTGTTACAGCCCTCGGAGCTTTCTTT CASSVTALGAFF TRBV2 - - TRBJ1-1
TGTGCCAGAAGCTGGGCGACAGGGGGCAGGAGCAATCAGCCCCAGCATTTT CARSWATGGRSNQPQHF TRBV5-3 TRBD1 - TRBJ1-5
TGTGCCATCAGTGAAGGCGGGGGTCAGGCTGAAGCTTTCTTT CAISEGGGQAEAFF TRBV10-3 - - TRBJ1-1
TGTGCCAGCTTCCGTCCACAGGGCGGCCTCAATCAGCCCCAGCATTTT CASFRPQGGLNQPQHF TRBV5-8 - - TRBJ1-5
TGTGCCAGCAGCGTGGGACTTAATGAAAAACTGTTTTTT CASSVGLNEKLFF TRBV3-1/TRBV3-2 - - TRBJ1-4
TGCGCCAGCAGCCAAAGTAGCGGGGGGATACCCGGGGAGCTGTTTTTT CASSQSSGGIPGELFF TRBV4-1 TRBD2 - TRBJ2-2
TGTGCCAGCAGCCCTGGACTAGCGGTAAACACCGGGGAGCTGTTTTTT CASSPGLAVNTGELFF TRBV6-2/TRBV6-3 TRBD2 - TRBJ2-2
TGTGCCAGCAGGGGGCTGGGACAGCCAGTTTCACCCCTCCACTTT CASRGLGQPVSPLHF TRBV28 TRBD1 - TRBJ1-6
TGTGCCATCAGTGAGGCGGGGGGGGCAACAGATACGCAGTATTTT CAISEAGGATDTQYF TRBV10-3 TRBD2 once TRBJ2-3
TGTGCCAGCAGCACAGGTTTGGGTCAGCCCCAGCATTTT CASSTGLGQPQHF TRBV11-2 - - TRBJ1-5
TGTGCCAGCAGCTTAGGGGGGGGCCTCACAGATACGCAGTATTTT CASSLGGGLTDTQYF TRBV7-2 - - TRBJ2-3
TGTGCCAGCAGCTTAGGGCGGGGGGGCGAGATATTGGAGACCCAGTACTTC CASSLGRGGEILETQYF TRBV7-6 TRBD2 - TRBJ2-5
TGTGCCAGCAGCGTAGGGCTGGGCCCCTACAATGAGCAGTTCTTC CASSVGLGPYNEQFF TRBV9 - once TRBJ2-1
TGTGCTTTTCCGGGAGGAAGTTCACCCCTCCACTTT CAFPGGSSPLHF TRBV30 - - TRBJ1-6
TGTGCCAGCAGCGTAGGGGGACAGGGAACTCTGGTTGAGCAGTTCTTC CASSVGGQGTLVEQFF TRBV9 TRBD1 - TRBJ2-1
TGTGCCAGCAGCAAGGACAGGGGAAACGAGCAGTACTTC CASSKDRGNEQYF TRBV7-6 TRBD1 - TRBJ2-7
TGCGCCAGCAGCCGGACTAGAGACGGGGGGGCAAGAGATACGCAGTATTTT CASSRTRDGGARDTQYF TRBV4-1 TRBD2 - TRBJ2-3